The table lists the clone carrying this TCR beta chain with a few counts. No antigen is known for it. TCRdb reanalysed the reads using MiXCR and keeps one entry per CDR3 protein. The sample carries approximately 630,000 distinct CDR3 sequences, 20% to 25% recorded once. This sample is part of a study of T cell repertoires in cytomegalovirus infection. Whole-study context: It can be stated that public TCR beta signatures indicated CMV infection as well as a matching HLA type. Findings of the study overall: Carriers of CMV and the relevant HLA type were discriminated by public TCR beta frequency. HLA-C-restricted CMV-specific TCR beta clonotypes prevailed in the ex vivo response.

J was trimmed by 6 bases and V by 0 bases; bases with no gene match: 16. This CDR3 is 19 amino acids long. CDR1 is SGHDN and CDR2 is FVKESK in the germline V gene. Sequencing was done on a sample of CD8+ T cells from PBMCs. The chain employs TRBV14 and TRBJ1-4, with 7 bases aligning to TRBD1. The source of this sequence is a human donor in good health (CMV status not recorded). Some clones in this sample may be carry-over from other donors' samples. CDR3 DNA sequence: TGTGCCAGCAGCCAAGATACCACCGGGACAGCTTGGTTAGATGAAAAACTGTTTTTT. Protein product: CASSQDTTGTAWLDEKLFF.